One sample yielded the 20 T cell receptor beta chains listed below, sequenced in a study of shared clonotypes between healthy human individuals. The assay was immunoSEQ multiplex PCR, and TCRdb's table has in-frame clones only and misses some. The profile shows about 79,000 clones, 62% of them singletons. The sequenced sample was memory CD8+ T cells sorted from blood. Subset defined: CD45RO+ cells pooled with CCR7-negative TemRA cells. The receptors were gathered from a man aged 25 to 40 in good health.

This clone occurred a few times. This chain connects TRBV25-1 to TRBJ1-4; D possibly corresponds to TRBD1 (5 bases). CDR3 length: 15 residues. The V end lost 10 bases, the J end lost 11 bases, and 26 bases lay between the germline ends. The germline CDR1 and CDR2 sequences are MGHDK and SYGVNS. The CDR3 sequence is CATGGSSGSNAKLFF. CDR3 in DNA: TGTGCCACCGGGGGGTCGAGCGGGAGTAATGCTAAACTGTTTTTT. The variable domain in full, with the rest retrieved from reference TRBV25-1 and TRBJ1-4, is EADIYQTPRYLVIGTGKKITLECSQTMGHDKMYWYQQDPGMELHLIHYSYGVNSTEKGDLSSESTVSRIRTEHFPLTLESARPSHTSQYLCATGGSSGSNAKLFFGSGTQLSVL.

V usage is TRBV14 and J usage is TRBJ1-1; D remains ambiguous. The CDR3 covers 15 residues. Germline CDR1 SGHDN, CDR2 FVKESK. V was shortened by 0 bases and J by 3 bases, with 11 bases between the two germline ends. The CDR3 reads CASSQDLLGYTEAFF. The CDR3 DNA sequence: TGTGCCAGCAGCCAAGATTTATTAGGTTACACTGAAGCTTTCTTT. Drawing the rest from reference TRBV14 and TRBJ1-1, the complete variable domain is EAGVTQFPSHSVIEKGQTVTLRCDPISGHDNLYWYRRVMGKEIKFLLHFVKESKQDESGMPNNRFLAERTGGTYSTLKVQPAELEDSGVYFCASSQDLLGYTEAFFGQGTRLTVV.

V usage is TRBV6-5 and J usage is TRBJ2-7; D may be TRBD2 (6 bases). V was cut by 1 base and J by 4 bases, with 17 bases left in between. Germline V gene sequence: CDR1 MNHEY, CDR2 SVGAGI. CDR3 length: 16 residues. The DNA for the CDR3 is TGTGCCAGCAGTTACTTATCGGGGGAATCTTTATACGAGCAGTACTTC. Amino acid sequence: CASSYLSGESLYEQYF.

The J gene is TRBJ2-3, the V gene TRBV19, with D possibly matching TRBD2 (6 bases). The V end lost 3 bases, the J end lost 0 bases, and 13 bases lay between the germline ends. Germline V gene data show CDR1 as LNHDA and CDR2 as SQIVND (reference sequence). The CDR3 runs to 16 residues. CDR3 DNA sequence: TGTGCCAGTAGTATGGGCTCCGGGACTAGCACAGATACGCAGTATTTT. Translated, it gives CASSMGSGTSTDTQYF.

The chain is built from TRBV25-1 and TRBJ2-6, with 12 bases identical to TRBD1. Looked up from germline, CDR1 is MGHDK and CDR2 is SYGVNS. The CDR3 runs to 18 residues. J lost 2 bases, V lost 3 bases, and 5 bases had no gene match. In DNA form, the CDR3 reads TGTGCCAGCAGTGACGCCGGGACAGGGGGCGCTGGGGCCAACGTCCTGACTTTC. Protein sequence: CASSDAGTGGAGANVLTF.

This clone showed up just a few times. The chain combines TRBV13 with TRBJ2-7; D not certain. V was trimmed by 4 bases and J by 5 bases, leaving 12 bases between them. CDR3 length: 13 residues. Germline CDR1 PRHDT, CDR2 FYEKMQ (reference sequence). CDR3 in amino acids: CASSSSSLDEQYF. CDR3 bases: TGTGCCAGCAGCTCCTCAAGCCTGGACGAGCAGTACTTC.

This clone was seen a few times. This chain uses TRBV5-1 with TRBJ1-2; perhaps TRBD1 as D (5 bases). This CDR3 contains 14 residues. Germline values: CDR1 SGHRS, CDR2 YFSETQ. V was shortened by 0 bases and J by 0 bases, with 6 bases between the two germline ends. The CDR3 sequence: CASSLATANYGYTF. CDR3 DNA: TGCGCCAGCAGCTTGGCGACAGCTAACTATGGCTACACCTTC. Full variable domain (outside the CDR3, taken from reference TRBV5-1 and TRBJ1-2): KAGVTQTPRYLIKTRGQQVTLSCSPISGHRSVSWYQQTPGQGLQFLFEYFSETQRNKGNFPGRFSGRQFSNSRSEMNVSTLELGDSALYLCASSLATANYGYTFGSGTRLTVV.

This clone was found a few times. The genes are TRBV25-1 and TRBJ2-2; D may be TRBD1 (5 bases). This CDR3 has 12 residues. Germline V gene sequence: CDR1 MGHDK, CDR2 SYGVNS. V lost 8 bases and J lost 6, with 10 bases in between. The CDR3 bases are TGTGCCAGCGGCCTCAGGGCCGGGGAGCTGTTTTTT. This sequence encodes CASGLRAGELFF.

This clone has at least ten counts. The V gene is TRBV11-2, the J gene TRBJ2-7, with TRBD1 matching 7 bases. Trimming took 1 base from V and 0 from J; bases not matched to a gene: 3. The germline gives CDR1 SGHAT, CDR2 FQNNGV. The CDR3 runs 15 residues. The CDR3 loop is CASSLVGDSSYEQYF. The CDR3 nucleotides read TGTGCCAGCAGCTTAGTTGGGGACAGCTCCTACGAGCAGTACTTC.

There are a few counts of this clone. The chain has TRBV6-1 and TRBJ1-3; D is uncertain. Per germline, CDR1 MNHNS and CDR2 SASEGT. V lost 5 bases and J lost 0, with 11 bases in between. This CDR3 has 15 residues. The CDR3 bases are TGTGCCAGCAGTTGGACTATAGACTCTGGAAACACCATATATTTT. Encoded protein: CASSWTIDSGNTIYF.

This clone was detected only a few times. This sequence joins TRBV7-6 and TRBJ2-1; 9 bases map to TRBD2. CDR3 length: 17 amino acids. Trimming removed 5 bases from V and 3 bases from J; junction bases left unmatched: 11. From germline, CDR1 is SGHVS and CDR2 FNYEAQ. DNA of the CDR3: TGTGCCAGCAGCCAATCCAATAGCGGGAGAAACTACAATGAGCAGTTCTTC. Its translation is CASSQSNSGRNYNEQFF.

This clone came up a few times. The gene calls are TRBV27 and TRBJ1-2; D possibly corresponds to TRBD1 (6 bases). Germline lookup yields CDR1 MNHEY and CDR2 SMNVEV (reference sequence). The CDR3 loop spans 13 amino acids. Deletions cut 3 bases from V and 6 bases from J, with 11 bases between. CDR3 protein: CASSFTTGNGYTF. The DNA of the CDR3 is TGTGCCAGCAGTTTTACTACAGGGAATGGCTACACCTTC.

V gene TRBV23-1 combines with J gene TRBJ1-4, with TRBD1 matching over 8 bases. TRBV23-1 has ORF status, its function being uncertain. CDR3 size: 17 residues. V was clipped by 7 bases and J by 2 bases; unmatched bases: 12. The CDR3 region has the DNA TGCGCCAGCAAGCCCCGACAGGGGTTGTCGACTAATGAAAAACTGTTTTTT. The encoded protein is CASKPRQGLSTNEKLFF.

This rearrangement joins TRBV11-2 to TRBJ2-7, with D maybe TRBD2 (5 bases). Germline assignment: CDR1 SGHAT and CDR2 FQNNGV. With 7 bases removed from V and 0 bases from J, the gap between germline ends came to 16 bases. This CDR3 comprises 15 residues. The CDR3 sequence is CASTQKASSSYEQYF. CDR3 in DNA: TGTGCCAGCACTCAGAAGGCTAGCAGCTCCTACGAGCAGTACTTC.

The chain couples TRBV2 to TRBJ2-3, with D perhaps TRBD2 (6 bases). The CDR3 has 13 amino acids. The germline CDR1 and CDR2 sequences are SNHLY and FYNNEI. The CDR3 reads CADRDLYTDTQYF. CDR3 coding DNA: TGTGCAGACCGGGACTTATACACAGATACGCAGTATTTT.

The CDR3 spells CASSPFYVRSTDTQYF. CDR3 coding DNA: TGTGCCAGCAGCCCCTTTTACGTAAGGTCCACAGATACGCAGTATTTT. V is TRBV11-2 and J is TRBJ2-3; D unresolved. Per the germline V gene, CDR1 is SGHAT and CDR2 is FQNNGV. This CDR3 comprises 16 residues. V was shortened by 5 bases and J by 2 bases, with 17 bases between the two germline ends.

The genes are TRBV30 and TRBJ2-5; possible D gene TRBD1, 5 bases. Deletions cut 6 bases from V and 4 bases from J, with 15 bases between. CDR1 is GTSNPN and CDR2 is SVGIG in the germline V gene (reference sequence). The CDR3 extends over 13 amino acids. CDR3 sequence: CACQQVTRETQYF. Written as DNA, the CDR3 is TGTGCCTGCCAACAGGTAACCCGAGAGACCCAGTACTTC. The entire variable domain, with the rest obtained from reference TRBV30 and TRBJ2-5, is as follows: SQTIHQWPATLVQPVGSPLSLECTVEGTSNPNLYWYRQAAGRGLQLLFYSVGIGQISSEVPQNLSASRPQDRQFILSSKKLLLSDSGFYLCACQQVTRETQYFGPGTRLLVL.

This clone was seen more than once but under ten times. The chain employs TRBV7-6 and TRBJ2-7, with a tentative D call TRBD1 (6 bases). The CDR3 is 20 amino acids. The germline V gene encodes CDR1 SGHVS and CDR2 FNYEAQ. Trimming left V 7 bases short and J 0 bases short, with 31 bases between. The CDR3 nucleotides are TGTGCCAGCACCGAAACAGTTCCAGGGGTCGCGAGCGGCAGCTCCTACGAGCAGTACTTC. Protein: CASTETVPGVASGSSYEQYF.

This clone occurred a few times. The chain combines TRBV5-5 with TRBJ2-7, with D perhaps matching TRBD1 (6 bases). Per the germline V gene, CDR1 is SGHKS and CDR2 is YYEKEE (reference sequence). V lost 4 bases, J lost 7 bases, and 15 bases lay in between. The CDR3 runs 13 residues. DNA of the CDR3: TGTGCCAGCAGCGCCTTACAGGGTATAGAGCAGTACTTC. The encoded protein is CASSALQGIEQYF.

V is TRBV5-1 and J is TRBJ2-7, with 15 bases matching TRBD2. CDR1 is SGHRS, CDR2 YFSETQ, per germline. The CDR3 is made up of 17 amino acids. V was clipped by 5 bases and J by 3 bases; unmatched bases: 9. CDR3 residues: CASSSGTSGRQFYEQYF. CDR3 coding DNA: TGCGCCAGCAGTTCCGGGACTAGCGGGAGGCAATTCTACGAGCAGTACTTC.